These T cell receptor beta chains were read from a single sample in a study of blood T cell repertoires in COVID-19. Clones were sequenced by immunoSEQ multiplex PCR, and TCRdb holds only the in-frame ones, with some missing. The sample has approximately 70,000 clones, over 75% seen once. Sample: peripheral blood. All receptors derive from a middle-aged man with COVID-19, enrolled during active disease. CDR3s include the opening cysteine and the closing phenylalanine or tryptophan. A D gene is named only where the DNA matches it firmly. Only part of the rows carry a size: once, few, many, or a class if the clone is expanded.

>TRBD1|TRBV4-1|TRBJ2-1|NA|16
TGCGCCAGCAGCCCCGCGGGACAGGGGTTCTACAATGAGCAGTTCTTC
CASSPAGQGFYNEQFF
>NA|TRBV18|TRBJ1-1|NA|13
TGTGCCAGCTCGCCGGGAACGAACACTGAAGCTTTCTTT
CASSPGTNTEAFF
>TRBD1|TRBV28|TRBJ1-2|NA|15
TGTGCCAGCAGGACTCGAAGGACAGGAGTTAATGGCTACACCTTC
CASRTRRTGVNGYTF
>TRBD2|TRBV6-5|TRBJ2-3|NA|15
TGTGCCAGCCTTCTCGGGGGGGCCGGCACAGATACGCAGTATTTT
CASLLGGAGTDTQYF
>TRBD1|TRBV12-3/TRBV12-4|TRBJ2-3|NA|13
TGTGCCAGCGGGGACAGTAGCACAGATACGCAGTATTTT
CASGDSSTDTQYF
>TRBD1|TRBV29-1|TRBJ2-7|NA|11
TGCAGCGTGCAGGGGGCGCGAGAGCAGTACTTC
CSVQGAREQYF
>NA|TRBV7-8|TRBJ2-2|NA|14
TGTGCCAGCAGCAAGGGGACTAACACCGGGGAGCTGTTTTTT
CASSKGTNTGELFF
>NA|TRBV3-1/TRBV3-2|TRBJ1-1|NA|16
TGTGCCAGCAGCCAAGTGGGCCAGAGCGGGTTCGCTGAAGCTTTCTTT
CASSQVGQSGFAEAFF
>TRBD1|TRBV12-3/TRBV12-4|TRBJ1-2|NA|13
TGTGCCAGCAGACGGGGACAGGGGTTTGGCTACACCTTC
CASRRGQGFGYTF
>TRBD1|TRBV19|TRBJ2-5|NA|14
TGTGCCAGTAGTATAGAGGGCAGGGGGGAGACCCAGTACTTC
CASSIEGRGETQYF
>TRBD2|TRBV3-1/TRBV3-2|TRBJ2-3|few|14
TGTGCCAGCAGCCAAGCGGGGAGGGCAGATACGCAGTATTTT
CASSQAGRADTQYF
>TRBD1|TRBV30|TRBJ1-1|NA|13
TGTGCCTACGACAGGGGCGATAACACTGAAGCTTTCTTT
CAYDRGDNTEAFF
>NA|TRBV6-1|TRBJ1-5|NA|15
TGTGCCAGCAGTGAGCAGGGATATGGCAATCAGCCCCAGCATTTT
CASSEQGYGNQPQHF
>TRBD1|TRBV28|TRBJ1-5|NA|18
TGTGCCAGCAGATCCGGGACAGGGGCGGCGCTTGGGAATCAGCCCCAGCATTTT
CASRSGTGAALGNQPQHF
>TRBD2|TRBV10-3|TRBJ2-5|NA|16
TGTGCCATCAGGGGTAGCGGGGGATCACGGGGAGAGACCCAGTACTTC
CAIRGSGGSRGETQYF
>NA|TRBV27|TRBJ2-5|NA|14
TGTGCCAGCAGTACGGACAGCGCCAAAGAGACCCAGTACTTC
CASSTDSAKETQYF
>NA|TRBV29-1|TRBJ2-5|NA|13
TGCAGCGTTGAATCGGGTGGGCAAGAGACCCAGTACTTC
CSVESGGQETQYF
>TRBD2|TRBV5-8|TRBJ2-1|NA|16
TGTGCCAGCAGCTTTAAGAGGACTAGCGGGGGTGATGAGCAGTTCTTC
CASSFKRTSGGDEQFF
>NA|TRBV2|TRBJ2-1|NA|13
TGTGCCAGCAGGGAGACAGGTGTCAATGAGCAGTTCTTC
CASRETGVNEQFF
>TRBD2|TRBV5-4|TRBJ2-5|NA|12
TGTGCCAGCAATCTAGCGGGGGAGACCCAGTACTTC
CASNLAGETQYF
>NA|TRBV24-1|TRBJ1-6|once|17
TGTGCCACCAGTGACCCCGACAGACCTAGAATTAATTCACCCCTCCACTTT
CATSDPDRPRINSPLHF
>NA|TRBV30|TRBJ1-4|once|15
TGTGCCTGGAGTGTTGGAGTTGCAACTAATGAAAAACTGTTTTTT
CAWSVGVATNEKLFF
>NA|TRBV6-5|TRBJ1-4|NA|14
TGTGCCAGCAGTTATAACCAGGGTAATGAAAAACTGTTTTTT
CASSYNQGNEKLFF
>TRBD2|TRBV15|TRBJ2-1|NA|14
TGTGCCACCAGCAGAGACGGGGGGATCGATGAGCAGTTCTTC
CATSRDGGIDEQFF
>NA|TRBV12-3/TRBV12-4|TRBJ1-2|NA|11
TGTGCCAGCAGTAGCTCGGGTAGCCACACCTTC
CASSSSGSHTF
>NA|TRBV7-9|TRBJ2-7|NA|12
TGTGCCAGCAGCCTGTCCTCCTACGAGCAGTACTTC
CASSLSSYEQYF
>NA|TRBV12-3/TRBV12-4|TRBJ1-1|NA|13
TGTGCCAGCAGCCCGGAATCAGGGACTGAAGCTTTCTTT
CASSPESGTEAFF
>TRBD2|TRBV9|TRBJ2-5|NA|18
TGTGCCAGCAGCCCCGGGACTAGCGGGGGATCGTACCAAGAGACCCAGTACTTC
CASSPGTSGGSYQETQYF
>NA|TRBV30|TRBJ2-3|NA|13
TGTGCCTGGAGTAAGGGGGACACAGATACGCAGTATTTT
CAWSKGDTDTQYF
>TRBD2|TRBV15|TRBJ2-1|NA|17
TGTGCCACCAGCAGAGATCTAACTAGCGGGGGAGACAATGAGCAGTTCTTC
CATSRDLTSGGDNEQFF
>NA|TRBV27|TRBJ2-6|NA|18
TGTGCCAGCAGTCCAGGGACATACCAGAGCTCTGGGGCCAACGTCCTGACTTTC
CASSPGTYQSSGANVLTF
>TRBD1|TRBV4-1|TRBJ2-2|NA|17
TGCGCCAGCAGCCAAGACACAGGGGGCGCGAACACCGGGGAGCTGTTTTTT
CASSQDTGGANTGELFF
>TRBD1|TRBV5-1|TRBJ1-1|NA|16
TGCGCCAGCAGCTACCGGCAGGGGGGCTCCGGCACTGAAGCTTTCTTT
CASSYRQGGSGTEAFF
>NA|TRBV30|TRBJ1-1|NA|17
TGTGCCTGGTCCCCCTCTTTTTTCAGAAAGATGAACACTGAAGCTTTCTTT
CAWSPSFFRKMNTEAFF
>TRBD2|TRBV4-2|TRBJ2-5|few|14
TGTGCCAGCAGCCAAGGTAGCGGGGAAGAGACCCAGTACTTC
CASSQGSGEETQYF
>TRBD1|TRBV19|TRBJ1-6|few|14
TGTGCCAGTAGTAGAGGACAGGGAGAATCACCCCTCCACTTT
CASSRGQGESPLHF
>TRBD1|TRBV7-8|TRBJ1-6|few|16
TGTGCCAGCAGCTTAACCCCAGGGGGCAATAATTCACCCCTCCACTTT
CASSLTPGGNNSPLHF
>TRBD1|TRBV18|TRBJ2-5|NA|14
TGTGCCAGCTATCCGGGACAGGGACGTGAGACCCAGTACTTC
CASYPGQGRETQYF
>NA|TRBV2|TRBJ2-7|NA|12
TGTGCCAGCATCGCCTCTAACTACGAGCAGTACTTC
CASIASNYEQYF
>NA|TRBV28|TRBJ1-3|NA|17
TGTGCCAGCAGTTCTCAGATCAGGGCCCCCTCTGGAAACACCATATATTTT
CASSSQIRAPSGNTIYF
>NA|TRBV29-1|TRBJ2-7|NA|12
TGCAGCGTTGAAAGGGGAGGCTACGAGCAGTACTTC
CSVERGGYEQYF
>NA|TRBV2|TRBJ1-4|NA|14
TGTGCCACACAGGCGGCGGCAGCTAATGAAAAACTGTTTTTT
CATQAAAANEKLFF
>NA|TRBV13|TRBJ2-5|NA|13
TGTGCCAGCAGTTTGGCGGGAAAAGAGACCCAGTACTTC
CASSLAGKETQYF
>NA|TRBV10-3|TRBJ2-5|NA|11
TGTGCCATCAGTGGAGGTGAGACCCAGTACTTC
CAISGGETQYF
>TRBD1|TRBV5-6|TRBJ2-7|NA|16
TGTGCCAGCAGCCTGGGACAGGTACTCCCTTCCTACGAGCAGTACTTC
CASSLGQVLPSYEQYF
>NA|TRBV9|TRBJ1-4|NA|15
TGTGCCAGCAGCGTCGCAAGTGGCCCCTATGAAAAACTGTTTTTT
CASSVASGPYEKLFF